This T cell receptor (beta chain) was recovered during a study of cytomegalovirus exposure and HLA in healthy donors (dated by TCRdb to 2015 to 2018). The study in broad terms: In an earlier analysis of fewer than 750 of the donors, 250 to 350 Gb of sequence data and about 110 million unique TCR beta sequences from some 170 million T cells were reported. An early release covering just under 650 HLA-typed donors comprised about 300 gigabases of sequencing data and around 80 million unique TCR sequences. The genetic ancestry cluster associated with self-reported Caucasian donors included 81% of the roughly 360 genotyped donors. The study aimed to test whether signatures of past pathogen exposure could be identified by cataloging public T cell receptors. The study profiled the T cell repertoires of hundreds of subjects by immunosequencing and related them to cytomegalovirus serostatus. A separate validation cohort of 100 to 150 different subjects was used in addition to the approximately 700-subject first cohort. High-throughput TCR immunosequencing, statistical association of individual TCRs with disease status, and machine learning were combined to predict cytomegalovirus infection status. A later analysis re-examined previously published TCR beta repertoires from 600 to 700 donors and added high-resolution HLA genotyping to investigate patterns of TCR occurrence. Rather than using new phenotypic data, the later analysis identified candidate immune exposures from TCR beta sequences and from how often those sequences occurred across donors. An earlier analysis of around 580 of the donors used high-throughput TCR beta sequencing to judge whether each TCR beta V gene segment behaved as functional or pseudogenic. Donor age, sex, ethnicity and CMV serostatus were compiled alongside the repertoire data. A later genetic analysis took genome-wide SNP genotypes for about 55% of the roughly 670 donors and used that subset as a discovery cohort. Every discovery cohort repertoire had been produced on one sequencing platform. HLA typing covered class I and class II loci at four-digit resolution. Typing coverage varied by locus: about 629-640 donors for A, B, C, DRB1 and DQB1; 522 for DQA1; over 600 for DPA1; approximately 490 for DPB1. Four or five DR-DQ haplotypes were handled as single units for association and clustering because linkage in the cohort was strong. Among some 400 genotyped donors of the cohort, an average of around 250,000 unique TCR beta nucleotide sequences was sequenced per donor, of which about 19% were non-productive. What the research found in general, with its limitations: A further reported finding was that TCR beta sequences accurately predicted the HLA-A and HLA-B alleles for most subjects in the first cohort. In a later analysis, HLA-associated TCR beta chains showed more clonal expansion and lower generation probabilities than non-associated chains that were equally common. Some IMGT-functional V segments, including TRBV6-2 and TRBV6-3, could not be told apart with the 87-base-pair reads, so those segments were excluded. Correlated functional status among segregating V segments might reflect linkage disequilibrium, but an unknown experimental factor could not be ruled out. For the cohort, immune exposure information was limited to CMV serostatus. In both the original and validation cohorts, the classifier was reported to diagnose cytomegalovirus status with high specificity and sensitivity. Several of the top co-occurrence clusters appeared to be linked to parvovirus B19, influenza, CMV and Epstein-Barr virus, according to a later analysis. When HLA alleles, especially DR and DQ, strongly co-occurred, attributing TCR associations to individual alleles was difficult. In vitro tests confirmed that a few of the cytomegalovirus-associated TCR beta chains recognize cytomegalovirus antigens. In a later analysis, the rate of TCR association differed among HLA loci, with DRB1 alleles having the most associated TCRs and HLA-C alleles having the fewest. A later analysis found that most CMV-associated TCR beta chains appeared HLA-restricted, with HLA associations seemingly driven largely by CMV exposure. Because some donors lacked HLA typing at each locus, the association tests relied only on the typed subset. The study gave a list of 150 to 200 TCR beta chains associated with cytomegalovirus. Most TCR sequences were seen in very few donors, while some public TCRs were found in many individuals. A group of highly shared sequence variants was considered likely to be a technical artifact of the sequencing pipeline. V-gene and J-gene trimming of TCR beta chains was associated with a missense DCLRE1C variant in a later genetic analysis, and the association was replicated in an independent cohort. The authors suggested that the approach could potentially be extended to other disease states and immunological phenotypes. In a later genetic analysis, fewer N-insertions in productive TCRs were reported among donors in an Asian-associated ancestry cluster than the approximately 670-donor mean. This cohort had only TCR beta chains sequenced, and the lack of alpha or paired-chain data limited which features could be detected. The presence/absence analyses assumed that sequencing depth was roughly uniform across donors, and that assumption may not be true. In an earlier analysis of approximately 590 of the donors, most TCR beta V segments appeared in productive rearrangements about 87% or about 30% of the time, broadly matching IMGT annotations. Because counts were too low, seventeen rarely observed V segments, including chromosome 9 orphons, were excluded from the earlier analysis of 500 to 700 of the donors. At a false discovery rate of 0.05, a later analysis linked around 17,000 TCR beta sequences to specific HLA alleles.

The library was generated by the immunoSEQ multiplex PCR assay. A mixture of 60 forward primers for TCR Vbeta segments and 13 reverse primers for TCR Jbeta segments was used in the multiplex PCR. The CDR3 region of rearranged TCR beta genes was amplified from genomic DNA by a multiplex PCR assay. The amplified TCR beta libraries were sequenced on the Illumina HiSeq System as 87-base-pair reads. In the authors' own workflow: A later analysis counted approximately 84 million unique TCR beta chains across the 666 repertoires, and approximately 11 million of these chains were shared by at least two donors. Raw reads were error-corrected and collapsed into unique sequences by a nearest-neighbor algorithm in which closely related sequences were merged to remove PCR and sequencing errors. To assign V, D and J gene segments, CDR3 sequences were aligned to IMGT reference sequences. Each retained sequence needed at least a six-nucleotide match to both a V gene segment and a J gene segment. A rearrangement was called productive if the CDR3 had no stop codons and remained in frame with V and J, and every other rearrangement was called non-productive. Following IMGT convention, CDR3 was defined as the stretch from the second conserved V-encoded cysteine to the conserved J-encoded phenylalanine. The earlier analysis of about 610 of the donors excluded any sequence lacking an unambiguous match to a single V gene segment. An earlier analysis of 500 to 700 of the donors classified V segments as functional when productive rearrangements were above 56.7% and as segregating when the standard deviation between donors was above 5%. To diagnose cytomegalovirus status from the catalog of TCR beta chain sequences, a statistical classification framework was built. In a later analysis, TCR nucleotide sequences were compared against IMGT/GENE-DB human TR gene sequences so that V and J genes could be assigned. A later analysis assigned CDR3 sequences and most-parsimonious VDJ recombination scenarios with the TCRdist pipeline. In a later analysis, each TCR beta chain was defined by its CDR3 amino acid sequence together with its V-gene family, and reads lacking a unique V-gene family were excluded. As a way to deal with suspected cross-contamination and a sequencing artifact, a later analysis dropped approximately 570 nucleotide sequences that were highly shared and had low generation probability. In a later analysis, a clonal expansion index was calculated for each public chain from normalized within-repertoire ranks of inferred template counts. A later analysis computed generation probabilities with a VDJ recombination model fitted to out-of-frame rearrangements, and checked the results against IGoR. Hypergeometric tests were used in a later analysis to score TCR-TCR, TCR-HLA and TCR-CMV co-occurrence, with a repertoire-size bias correction applied to the TCR pairs. A later analysis estimated false discovery rates by permuting HLA or CMV assignments 20 times. In a later analysis, co-occurring TCRs were grouped using DBSCAN, and TCRdist sequence similarity was added for clustering within HLA-allele-positive subsets. Repertoires with fewer than 30,000 or more than 120,000 public chains were left out of co-occurrence clustering, as were five repertoires with anomalous nucleotide sharing. TCRdb retrieved this table from immuneACCESS and kept in-frame rearrangements only. Not all clones are present; in checked studies, unresolved V genes account for under half, and no reason is known for the remainder. V and J calls and clone size are as listed in that table; D and trimming were resolved from the DNA. The sample contains 95,000 to 100,000 clones, approximately 80% of them found a single time. Under 4.5% of the sample goes to the ten largest clones.

Comment on this clone: It lacks a known antigen. No qualities accompany the bases; no much larger clone lies one base away.

The germline V gene encodes CDR1 SEHNR and CDR2 FQNEAQ (reference sequence). V lost 5 bases and J lost 1 base; the stretch between them is 12 bases long. The CDR3 contains 15 residues, cysteine and phenylalanine counted. The CDR3 DNA has 45 bases and is translated from base 1. The cohort comprised some 730 healthy bone marrow donors. All cohort members were sampled while nominally healthy, although unrecorded immune exposures were likely present. The donor was CMV seropositive and was included in the group of 250 to 300 seropositive cohort members. Every donor gave a peripheral blood sample, and the peripheral blood mononuclear cells from that sample were used for TCR beta sequencing. Genomic DNA extraction from the blood cell samples was performed with the Qiagen DNeasy Blood Extraction Kit.

Sequenced input: PBMCs. The chain links TRBV7-9 with TRBJ1-3; no D gene call is confident. The receptor was derived from a female donor in good health and CMV-seropositive. The CDR3 protein sequence reads: CASSLPTVSGNTIYF. In nucleotide form, the sequence is TGTGCCAGCAGCCTCCCCACAGTTTCTGGAAACACCATATATTTT.